Listed here are 24 T cell receptor beta chains from one sample, sequenced in a study of blood T cell repertoires in COVID-19. Produced via immunoSEQ multiplex PCR; TCRdb's table is partial and in-frame only. The repertoire holds roughly 300,000 clones, with 75% to 95% as singletons. Specimen: peripheral blood. The source of these receptors is a woman in her 30s with COVID-19, enrolled during active disease.

In DNA, the CDR3 is TGTGCCAGCAGTTTATTGGCGACAACGAACACCGGGGAGCTGTTTTTT. Protein sequence: CASSLLATTNTGELFF. The V call is TRBV28, the J call TRBJ2-2; D unresolved. Germline lookup yields CDR1 MDHEN and CDR2 SYDVKM. V was cut by 1 base and J by 0 bases, with 9 bases left in between. CDR3 length: 16 amino acids.

This clone was detected once. This chain connects TRBV15 to TRBJ1-5; no firm D call. Germline V CDR1 and CDR2: LNHNV, YYDKDF (reference sequence). This CDR3 is built from 15 residues. Trimming removed 6 bases at V and 0 bases at J, with 12 bases between. The CDR3, as DNA: TGTGCCACCAGTCCTCATCGGGGTAGCAATCAGCCCCAGCATTTT. The encoded protein is CATSPHRGSNQPQHF.

As for this clone: The junction does not match germline at one end; this may be a read error. This chain links TRBV7-7 with TRBJ2-3, with TRBD2 matching 8 bases. The CDR3 runs to 19 residues. Germline V CDR1 and CDR2: SSHAT, FNYEAQ (reference sequence). The CDR3 bases are TGTGCTAGCAGCTCTCCTTGGGGTGGCGAGCGGGAGATCACAGATACGCAGTATTTT. Translating it yields CASSSPWGGEREITDTQYF. The variable domain in full, completed from reference TRBV7-7 and TRBJ2-3, reads GAGVSQSPRYKVTKRGQDVTLRCDPISSHATLYWYQQALGQGPEFLTYFNYEAQPDKSGLPSDRFSAERPEGSISTLTIQRTEQRDSAMYRCASSSPWGGEREITDTQYFGPGTRLTVL.

The chain is built from TRBV6-1 and TRBJ2-2; 7 nucleotides agree with TRBD1. The germline gives CDR1 MNHNS, CDR2 SASEGT. The V gene end was trimmed by 2 bases and the J gene end by 1 base; junction bases not matched to a gene: 10. The CDR3 totals 18 residues. The CDR3 DNA sequence: TGTGCCAGCAGTGAACCACCGAACAGGGGATGGAACACCGGGGAGCTGTTTTTT. Translated, it gives CASSEPPNRGWNTGELFF.

This chain uses TRBV19 with TRBJ2-2; TRBD1 might be the D (5 bases). CDR3 length: 12 amino acids. Looked up from germline, CDR1 is LNHDA and CDR2 is SQIVND (reference sequence). V was clipped by 4 bases and J by 6 bases, with 6 bases between them. The CDR3 loop reads CASSTGPGELFF. The CDR3 region has the DNA TGTGCCAGTAGTACAGGGCCCGGGGAGCTGTTTTTT.

The CDR3 loop is CASSQDEFGEQYF. CDR3 nucleotides: TGCGCCAGCAGCCAAGATGAGTTCGGCGAGCAGTACTTC. This chain connects TRBV4-1 to TRBJ2-7; D remains unclear. The CDR3 contains 13 residues. The germline V gene has CDR1 MGHRA and CDR2 YSYEKL. Trimming took off 0 bases at V and 6 bases at J, with 9 bases between the two ends.

The chain joins TRBV6-5 to TRBJ1-6; 7 bases align to TRBD1. The ends lost 7 bases at V and 10 bases at J; junction bases unmatched: 10. The CDR3 has 14 amino acids. Looked up from germline, CDR1 is MNHEY and CDR2 is SVGAGI. The CDR3 spells CASKWDSASSPLHF. CDR3 in DNA: TGTGCCAGCAAATGGGACAGTGCATCCTCACCCCTCCACTTT.

This clone occurred a few times. This chain joins TRBV5-8 and TRBJ2-7, with D perhaps matching TRBD2 (6 bases). The germline gives CDR1 SGHTS, CDR2 YDEGEE. The ends were cut back, 4 bases at V and 1 base at J, with 12 bases in the middle. There are 14 residues in the CDR3. For the CDR3, the DNA is TGTGCCAGCAGCGATTGGGGGGAGTCCTACGAGCAGTACTTC. Encoded protein: CASSDWGESYEQYF. The full variable domain, its missing parts supplied by reference TRBV5-8 and TRBJ2-7, is EAGVTQSPTHLIKTRGQQATLRCSPISGHTSVYWYQQALGLGLQFLLWYDEGEERNRGNFPPRFSGRQFPNYSSELNVNALELEDSALYLCASSDWGESYEQYFGPGTRLTVT.

This chain joins TRBV11-2 and TRBJ2-7; 9 positions agree with TRBD1. The CDR3 is made up of 15 amino acids. Unmatched junction bases numbered 5, after V lost 1 base and J lost 4 bases. Germline V gene data show CDR1 as SGHAT and CDR2 as FQNNGV. The CDR3 region has the DNA TGTGCCAGCAGCTTAGTGGGACAGGGTCGGTACGAGCAGTACTTC. Translated: CASSLVGQGRYEQYF.

The count of this clone is one. The chain links TRBV7-9 to TRBJ2-5; 8 bases are shared with TRBD1. This CDR3 is 16 amino acids long. Germline-derived CDR1 and CDR2 are SEHNR and FQNEAQ (reference sequence). After removal of 5 bases from V and 1 base from J, the junction contained 9 bases not matched to a gene. The CDR3 region is CASSVYRGSAQETQYF. The CDR3 DNA reads TGTGCCAGCAGCGTATACAGGGGGTCGGCCCAAGAGACCCAGTACTTC.

This CDR3 is CASRGQGQERETQYF. CDR3 sequence (DNA): TGTGCCAGTAGGGGACAGGGGCAAGAAAGGGAGACCCAGTACTTC. The chain carries TRBV19 and TRBJ2-5; 10 bases agree with TRBD1. The germline CDR1 and CDR2 sequences are LNHDA and SQIVND (reference sequence). The V segment lost 6 bases and the J segment 5 bases; nucleotides outside the gene matches: 9. The CDR3 runs to 15 residues.

The chain has TRBV3-1 (or the pseudogene TRBV3-2) and TRBJ2-7; no clear D. V was pared by 5 bases and J by 5 bases, with 16 bases between. CDR1 is LGHDT, CDR2 YNNKEL, per germline (reference sequence). The CDR3 is 14 residues long. The DNA of the CDR3 is TGTGCCAGCAGCTCGTCCACGCGGCTCCACGAGCAGTACTTC. It encodes CASSSSTRLHEQYF.

The genes are TRBV5-6 and TRBJ2-7; the match to TRBD2 covers 14 bases. This CDR3 contains 19 residues. Germline CDR1 SGHDT, CDR2 YYEEEE. The trim removed 4 bases at V and 1 base at J, leaving 13 bases unmatched. The CDR3 DNA reads as TGTGCCAGCAGCGAGGGGCCCGGGACTAGCGGGAGTAGGTCCTACGAGCAGTACTTC. Translating it yields CASSEGPGTSGSRSYEQYF. Supplemented by reference TRBV5-6 and TRBJ2-7, the full variable domain reads DAGVTQSPTHLIKTRGQQVTLRCSPKSGHDTVSWYQQALGQGPQFIFQYYEEEERQRGNFPDRFSGHQFPNYSSELNVNALLLGDSALYLCASSEGPGTSGSRSYEQYFGPGTRLTVT.

This rearrangement joins TRBV3-1 (or the pseudogene TRBV3-2) to TRBJ2-7; D is undetermined. The V end was cut by 8 bases, the J end by 5 bases, with 19 bases between. The germline V gene has CDR1 LGHDT and CDR2 YNNKEL (reference sequence). CDR3 length: 14 residues. In nucleotides, the CDR3 is TGTGCCAGCGAGAGCCTTTACCTCCCCCACGAGCAGTACTTC. Translation gives CASESLYLPHEQYF.

This chain joins TRBV4-1 and TRBJ2-7, with TRBD2 identical over 7 bases. Germline trimming cut 0 bases from V and 4 bases from J; bases unmatched to any gene: 3. Germline values: CDR1 MGHRA, CDR2 YSYEKL. This CDR3 is built from 14 residues. The CDR3 loop is CASSQESGGYEQYF. CDR3 bases: TGCGCCAGCAGCCAAGAGTCCGGGGGGTACGAGCAGTACTTC.

The chain joins TRBV5-1 to TRBJ2-2; a possible D gene is TRBD2 (7 bases). The CDR3 is made up of 16 amino acids. The germline V gene encodes CDR1 SGHRS and CDR2 YFSETQ. V was shortened by 5 bases and J by 7 bases, with 21 bases between the two germline ends. The CDR3 nucleotides are TGCGCCAGCAGTTATCGCGGGAGCCGAGGGGGCGGGGAGCTGTTTTTT. Protein sequence: CASSYRGSRGGGELFF.

This clone has only one observation. The chain recombines TRBV19 with TRBJ1-2, with D maybe TRBD1 (5 bases). V was cut by 10 bases and J by 4 bases, with 19 bases left in between. The germline CDR1 and CDR2 sequences are LNHDA and SQIVND (reference sequence). The CDR3 is 14 amino acids. The CDR3 protein is CATSRGGVGYGYTF. In DNA, the CDR3 is TGTGCCACCTCCCGGGGGGGGGTCGGCTATGGCTACACCTTC.

The gene calls are TRBV10-3 and TRBJ1-3; 8 positions agree with TRBD1. Germline V gives CDR1 ENHRY, CDR2 SYGVKD. The CDR3 runs to 17 residues. V dropped 4 bases and J dropped 0; count of bases not matched to a gene: 8. The CDR3 bases are TGTGCCATCAGTGTTGCGACAGGGGTGGCCTCTGGAAACACCATATATTTT. Protein product: CAISVATGVASGNTIYF.

The V call is TRBV13, the J call TRBJ2-7; 13 bases fit TRBD2. Trimming took 4 bases from V and 4 from J; bases not matched to a gene: 4. Germline CDR1 PRHDT, CDR2 FYEKMQ (reference sequence). The CDR3 sequence is 15 residues long. CDR3 DNA sequence: TGTGCCAGCAGCTCCGGGACTAGCGGGATGTACGAGCAGTACTTC. Its translation is CASSSGTSGMYEQYF.

The chain links TRBV7-9 to TRBJ2-3; D call uncertain. V dropped 1 base and J dropped 1 base, with 6 bases sitting between them. CDR1 and CDR2 from the germline V gene are SEHNR and FQNEAQ (reference sequence). The length of the CDR3 is 14 residues. The CDR3 protein is CASSLVQGTDTQYF. The CDR3, as DNA: TGTGCCAGCAGCTTAGTTCAGGGCACAGATACGCAGTATTTT.

The chain has TRBV7-6 and TRBJ2-7, with D maybe TRBD2 (6 bases). Germline V CDR1 and CDR2: SGHVS, FNYEAQ. This CDR3 comprises 16 residues. Trimming left V 0 bases short and J 4 bases short, with 16 bases between. The chain's CDR3 is CASSLAQGRRGYEQYF. The CDR3 region has the DNA TGTGCCAGCAGCTTAGCGCAAGGGAGGAGAGGGTACGAGCAGTACTTC.

The chain combines TRBV7-9 with TRBJ2-7; 9 bases are a match to TRBD1. With V trimmed by 5 bases and J by 2 bases, 4 bases remained unmatched. In germline, CDR1 is SEHNR, CDR2 FQNEAQ (reference sequence). The CDR3 has 14 amino acids. Written as DNA, the CDR3 is TGTGCCAGCAGCCATCGGGACAGGGCCTACGAGCAGTACTTC. Its translation is CASSHRDRAYEQYF.

Here the CDR3 reads CASTGTGANYGYTF. CDR3 nucleotide sequence: TGTGCCAGCACCGGGACAGGGGCTAACTATGGCTACACCTTC. The chain employs TRBV28 and TRBJ1-2, with TRBD1 matching 10 bases. CDR1 and CDR2 (germline): MDHEN, SYDVKM. The V gene end was trimmed by 7 bases and the J gene end by 0 bases; junction bases not matched to a gene: 2. CDR3 length: 14 amino acids.

This sequence joins TRBV7-2 and TRBJ2-7; 10 bases align to TRBD2. This CDR3 has 15 amino acids. Germline CDR1 SGHTA, CDR2 FQGNSA. J lost 1 base, V lost 5 bases, and 5 bases had no gene match. This CDR3 reads CASSTGTSDSYEQYF. CDR3 coding DNA: TGTGCCAGCAGCACCGGGACTAGCGATTCCTACGAGCAGTACTTC.